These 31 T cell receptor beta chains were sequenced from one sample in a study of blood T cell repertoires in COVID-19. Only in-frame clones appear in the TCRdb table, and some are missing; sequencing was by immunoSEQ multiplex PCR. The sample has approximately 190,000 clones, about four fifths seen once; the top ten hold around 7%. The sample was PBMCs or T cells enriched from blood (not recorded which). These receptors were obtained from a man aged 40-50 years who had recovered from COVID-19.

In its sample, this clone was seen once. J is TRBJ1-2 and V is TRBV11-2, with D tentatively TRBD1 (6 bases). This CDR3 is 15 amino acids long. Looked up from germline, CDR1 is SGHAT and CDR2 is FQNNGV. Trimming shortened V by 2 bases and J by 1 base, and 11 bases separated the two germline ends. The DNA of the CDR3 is TGTGCCAGCAGCTTAAGACAGGCGGGTAACTATGGCTACACCTTC. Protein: CASSLRQAGNYGYTF. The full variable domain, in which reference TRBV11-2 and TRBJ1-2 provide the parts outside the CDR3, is EAGVAQSPRYKIIEKRQSVAFWCNPISGHATLYWYQQILGQGPKLLIQFQNNGVVDDSQLPKDRFSAERLKGVDSTLKIQPAKLEDSAVYLCASSLRQAGNYGYTFGSGTRLTVV.

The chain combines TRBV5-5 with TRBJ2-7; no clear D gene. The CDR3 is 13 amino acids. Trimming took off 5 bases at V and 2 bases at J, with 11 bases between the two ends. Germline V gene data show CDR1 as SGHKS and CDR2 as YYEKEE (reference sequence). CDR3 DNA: TGTGCCAGCAGTCGGCGAGGAACCTACGAGCAGTACTTC. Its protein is CASSRRGTYEQYF.

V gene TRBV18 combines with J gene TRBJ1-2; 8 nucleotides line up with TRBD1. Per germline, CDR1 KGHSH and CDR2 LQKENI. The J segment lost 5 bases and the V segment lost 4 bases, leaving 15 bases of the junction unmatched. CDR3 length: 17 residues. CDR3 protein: CASSRNPIQGDRYGYTF. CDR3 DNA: TGTGCCAGCTCACGAAATCCCATACAGGGGGACCGTTATGGCTACACCTTC. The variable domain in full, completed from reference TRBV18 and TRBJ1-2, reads NAGVMQNPRHLVRRRGQEARLRCSPMKGHSHVYWYRQLPEEGLKFMVYLQKENIIDESGMPKERFSAEFPKEGPSILRIQQVVRGDSAAYFCASSRNPIQGDRYGYTFGSGTRLTVV.

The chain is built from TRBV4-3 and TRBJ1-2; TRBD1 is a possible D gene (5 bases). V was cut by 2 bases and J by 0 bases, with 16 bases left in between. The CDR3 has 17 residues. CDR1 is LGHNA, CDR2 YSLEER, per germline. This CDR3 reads CASSQLRIGAPNYGYTF. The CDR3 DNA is TGCGCCAGCAGCCAACTTAGGATAGGGGCCCCTAACTATGGCTACACCTTC.

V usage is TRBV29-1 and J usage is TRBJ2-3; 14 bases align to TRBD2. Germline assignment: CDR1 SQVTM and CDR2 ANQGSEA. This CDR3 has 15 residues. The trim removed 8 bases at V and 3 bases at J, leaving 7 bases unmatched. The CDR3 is CSSDGTSGGTDTQYF. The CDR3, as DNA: TGCAGCAGTGATGGGACTAGCGGGGGTACAGATACGCAGTATTTT.

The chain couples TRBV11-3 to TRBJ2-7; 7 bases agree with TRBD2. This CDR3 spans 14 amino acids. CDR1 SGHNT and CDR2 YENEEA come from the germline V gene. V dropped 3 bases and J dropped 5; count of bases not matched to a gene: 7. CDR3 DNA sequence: TGTGCCAGCAGCTTGGGGAGGGGAGGAAACGAGCAGTACTTC. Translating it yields CASSLGRGGNEQYF.

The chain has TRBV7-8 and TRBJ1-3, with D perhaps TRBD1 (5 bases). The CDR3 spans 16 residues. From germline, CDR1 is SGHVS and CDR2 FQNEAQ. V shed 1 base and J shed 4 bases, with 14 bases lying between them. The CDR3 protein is CASSLDRTTLGNTIYF. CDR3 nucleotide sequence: TGTGCCAGCAGCTTAGATCGGACAACCCTGGGAAACACCATATATTTT. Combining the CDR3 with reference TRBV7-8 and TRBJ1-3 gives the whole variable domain GAGVSQSPRYKVAKRGQDVALRCDPISGHVSLFWYQQALGQGPEFLTYFQNEAQLDKSGLPSDRFFAERPEGSVSTLKIQRTQQEDSAVYLCASSLDRTTLGNTIYFGEGSWLTVV.

The CDR3 DNA is TGTGCCAGTGCTCGGGACAGGGGAAACACCATATATTTT. This encodes CASARDRGNTIYF. V gene TRBV19 combines with J gene TRBJ1-3; TRBD1 matches at 8 bases. Germline assignment: CDR1 LNHDA and CDR2 SQIVND (reference sequence). The CDR3 totals 13 residues. J lost 4 bases, V lost 8 bases, and 4 bases had no gene match.

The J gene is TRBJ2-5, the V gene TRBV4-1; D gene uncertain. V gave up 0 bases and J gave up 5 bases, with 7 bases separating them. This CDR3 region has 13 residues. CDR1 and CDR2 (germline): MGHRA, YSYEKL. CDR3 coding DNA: TGCGCCAGCAGCCAAGATCGGCGGGAGACCCAGTACTTC. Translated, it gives CASSQDRRETQYF.

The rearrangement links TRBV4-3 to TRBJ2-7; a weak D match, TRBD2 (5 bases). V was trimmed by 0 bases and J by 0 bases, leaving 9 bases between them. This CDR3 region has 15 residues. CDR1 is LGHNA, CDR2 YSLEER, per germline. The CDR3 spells CASSQETGSSYEQYF. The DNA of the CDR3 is TGCGCCAGCAGCCAAGAAACGGGGAGCTCCTACGAGCAGTACTTC.

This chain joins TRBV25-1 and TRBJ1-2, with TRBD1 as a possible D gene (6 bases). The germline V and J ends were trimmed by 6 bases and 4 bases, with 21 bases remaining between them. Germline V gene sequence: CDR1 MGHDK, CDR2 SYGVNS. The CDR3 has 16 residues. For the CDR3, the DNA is TGTGCCAGCAGCTTAGGGGGGGCAGGGGCTATCTATGGCTACACCTTC. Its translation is CASSLGGAGAIYGYTF.

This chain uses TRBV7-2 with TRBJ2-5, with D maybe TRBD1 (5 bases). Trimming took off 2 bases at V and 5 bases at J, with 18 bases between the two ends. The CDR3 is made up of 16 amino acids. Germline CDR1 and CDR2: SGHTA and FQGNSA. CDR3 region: CASSLTRTRDGETQYF. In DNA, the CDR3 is TGTGCCAGCAGCTTAACCCGGACAAGAGACGGGGAGACCCAGTACTTC.

CDR3 nucleotide sequence: TGTGCCACCAGTGACAGGACAAGCAATCAGCCCCAGCATTTT. Translation gives CATSDRTSNQPQHF. The chain couples TRBV24-1 to TRBJ1-5; perhaps TRBD1 as D (5 bases). The CDR3 sequence is 14 residues long. Germline CDR1 reads KGHDR; CDR2 reads SFDVKD. Trimming removed 4 bases at V and 1 base at J, with 7 bases between.

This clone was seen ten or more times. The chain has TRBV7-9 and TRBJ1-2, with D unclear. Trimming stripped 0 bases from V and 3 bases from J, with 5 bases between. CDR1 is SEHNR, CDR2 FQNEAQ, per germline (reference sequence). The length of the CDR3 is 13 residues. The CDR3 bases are TGTGCCAGCAGCTTAGCGGGAGACTATGGCTACACCTTC. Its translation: CASSLAGDYGYTF. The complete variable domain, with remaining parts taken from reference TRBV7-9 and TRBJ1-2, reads DTGVSQNPRHKITKRGQNVTFRCDPISEHNRLYWYRQTLGQGPEFLTYFQNEAQLEKSRLLSDRFSAERPKGSFSTLEIQRTEQGDSAMYLCASSLAGDYGYTFGSGTRLTVV.

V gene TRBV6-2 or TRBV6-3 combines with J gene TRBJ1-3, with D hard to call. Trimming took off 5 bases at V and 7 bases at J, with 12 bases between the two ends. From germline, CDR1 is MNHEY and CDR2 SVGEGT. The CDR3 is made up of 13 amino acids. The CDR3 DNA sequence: TGTGCCAGCAGTGCGGAGCGAGGGAACACCATATATTTT. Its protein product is CASSAERGNTIYF.

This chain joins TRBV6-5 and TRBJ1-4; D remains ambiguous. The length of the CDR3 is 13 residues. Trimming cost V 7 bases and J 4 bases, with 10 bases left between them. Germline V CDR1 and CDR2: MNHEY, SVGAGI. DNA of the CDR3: TGTGCCAGCAACCGGGTCCTTAATGAAAAACTGTTTTTT. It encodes CASNRVLNEKLFF.

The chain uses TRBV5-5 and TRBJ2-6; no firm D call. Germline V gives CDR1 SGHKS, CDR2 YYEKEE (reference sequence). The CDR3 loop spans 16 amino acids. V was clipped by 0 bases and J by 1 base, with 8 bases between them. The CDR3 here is CASSLAARSGANVLTF. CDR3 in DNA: TGTGCCAGCAGCTTGGCCGCGAGGTCTGGGGCCAACGTCCTGACTTTC.

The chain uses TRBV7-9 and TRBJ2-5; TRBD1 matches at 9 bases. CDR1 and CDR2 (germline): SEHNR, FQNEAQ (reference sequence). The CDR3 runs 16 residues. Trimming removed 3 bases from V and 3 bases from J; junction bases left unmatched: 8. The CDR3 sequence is CASSFLPGTGKETQYF. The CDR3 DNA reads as TGTGCCAGCAGCTTTCTTCCCGGGACAGGGAAAGAGACCCAGTACTTC. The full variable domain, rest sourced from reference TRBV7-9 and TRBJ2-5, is DTGVSQNPRHKITKRGQNVTFRCDPISEHNRLYWYRQTLGQGPEFLTYFQNEAQLEKSRLLSDRFSAERPKGSFSTLEIQRTEQGDSAMYLCASSFLPGTGKETQYFGPGTRLLVL.

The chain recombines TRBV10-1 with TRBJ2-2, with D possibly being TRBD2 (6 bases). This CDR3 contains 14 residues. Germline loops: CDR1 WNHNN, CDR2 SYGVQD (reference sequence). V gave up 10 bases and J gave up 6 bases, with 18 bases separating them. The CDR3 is CATPGLGPPGELFF. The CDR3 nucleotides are TGCGCCACCCCGGGACTGGGTCCTCCCGGGGAGCTGTTTTTT.

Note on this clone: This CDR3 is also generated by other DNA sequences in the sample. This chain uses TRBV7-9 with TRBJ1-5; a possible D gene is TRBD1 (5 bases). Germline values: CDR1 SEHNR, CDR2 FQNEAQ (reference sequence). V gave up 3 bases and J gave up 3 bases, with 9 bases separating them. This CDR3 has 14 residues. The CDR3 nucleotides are TGTGCCAGCAGCTTGGGGCCGAACAATCAGCCCCAGCATTTT. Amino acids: CASSLGPNNQPQHF.

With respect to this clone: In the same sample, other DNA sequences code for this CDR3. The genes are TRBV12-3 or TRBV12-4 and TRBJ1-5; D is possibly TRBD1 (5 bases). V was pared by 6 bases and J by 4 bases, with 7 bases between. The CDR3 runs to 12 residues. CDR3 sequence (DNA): TGTGCCAGCAGCCCAGGGAATCAGCCCCAGCATTTT. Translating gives CASSPGNQPQHF.

The CDR3 DNA sequence: TGTGCCAGCAGCTTCGGGGCGAACACCGGGGAGCTGTTTTTT. Amino acids: CASSFGANTGELFF. This chain links TRBV5-6 with TRBJ2-2, with a tentative D call TRBD2 (5 bases). Germline V CDR1 and CDR2: SGHDT, YYEEEE. V lost 2 bases to trimming and J lost 0 bases, with 5 bases between them. The CDR3 is 14 residues long.

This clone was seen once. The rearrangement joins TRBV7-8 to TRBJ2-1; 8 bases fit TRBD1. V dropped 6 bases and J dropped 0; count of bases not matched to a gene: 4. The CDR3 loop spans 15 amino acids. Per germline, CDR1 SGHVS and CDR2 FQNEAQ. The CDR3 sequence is CASSKDRGSYNEQFF. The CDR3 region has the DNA TGTGCCAGCAGTAAAGACAGGGGCTCCTACAATGAGCAGTTCTTC.

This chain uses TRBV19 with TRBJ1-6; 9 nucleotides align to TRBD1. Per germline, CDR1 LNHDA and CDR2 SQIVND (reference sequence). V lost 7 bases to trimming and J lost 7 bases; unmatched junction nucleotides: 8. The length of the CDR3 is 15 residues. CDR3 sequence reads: CASTGAQGANSPLHF. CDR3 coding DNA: TGTGCCAGTACGGGAGCACAGGGGGCCAATTCACCCCTCCACTTT.

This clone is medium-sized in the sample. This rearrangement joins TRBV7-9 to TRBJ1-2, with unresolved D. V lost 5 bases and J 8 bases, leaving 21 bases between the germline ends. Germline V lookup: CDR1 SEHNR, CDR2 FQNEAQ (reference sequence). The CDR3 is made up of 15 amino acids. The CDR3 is CASSEGGNKLGGYTF. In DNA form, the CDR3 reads TGTGCCAGCAGCGAAGGAGGGAACAAATTGGGAGGCTACACCTTC.

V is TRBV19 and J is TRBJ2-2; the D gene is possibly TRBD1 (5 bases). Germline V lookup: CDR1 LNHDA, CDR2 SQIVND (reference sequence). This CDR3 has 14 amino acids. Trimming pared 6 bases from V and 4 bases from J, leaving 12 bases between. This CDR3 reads CASRSGWGTGELFF. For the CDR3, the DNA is TGTGCCAGTAGATCAGGGTGGGGCACCGGGGAGCTGTTTTTT.

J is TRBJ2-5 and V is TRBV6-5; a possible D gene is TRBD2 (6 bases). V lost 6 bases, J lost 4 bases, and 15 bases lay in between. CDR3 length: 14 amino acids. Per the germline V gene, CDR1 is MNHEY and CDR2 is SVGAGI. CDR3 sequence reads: CASRASGSAETQYF. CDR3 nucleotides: TGTGCCAGCAGGGCGAGCGGGTCCGCAGAGACCCAGTACTTC.

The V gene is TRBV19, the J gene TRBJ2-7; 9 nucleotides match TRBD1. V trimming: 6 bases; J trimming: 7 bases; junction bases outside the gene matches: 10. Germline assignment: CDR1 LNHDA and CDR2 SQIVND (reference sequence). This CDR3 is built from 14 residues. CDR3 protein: CASRESTGGQEQYF. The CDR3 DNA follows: TGTGCCAGTAGGGAGTCGACAGGGGGGCAGGAGCAGTACTTC.

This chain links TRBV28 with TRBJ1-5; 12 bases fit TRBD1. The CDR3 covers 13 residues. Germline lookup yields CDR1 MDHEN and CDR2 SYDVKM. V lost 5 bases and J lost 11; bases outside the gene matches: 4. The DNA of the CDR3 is TGTGCCAGCAGTCCCGGGACAGGGGGCGCCCAGCATTTT. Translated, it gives CASSPGTGGAQHF. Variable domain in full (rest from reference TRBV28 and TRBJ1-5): DVKVTQSSRYLVKRTGEKVFLECVQDMDHENMFWYRQDPGLGLRLIYFSYDVKMKEKGDIPEGYSVSREKKERFSLILESASTNQTSMYLCASSPGTGGAQHFGDGTRLSIL.

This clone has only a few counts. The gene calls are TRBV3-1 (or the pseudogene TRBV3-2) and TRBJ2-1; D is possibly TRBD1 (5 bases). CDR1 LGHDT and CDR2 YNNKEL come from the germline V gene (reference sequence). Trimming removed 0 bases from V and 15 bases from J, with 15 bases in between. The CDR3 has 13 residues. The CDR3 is CASSQDTVTGWFF. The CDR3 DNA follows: TGTGCCAGCAGCCAAGATACGGTAACAGGTTGGTTCTTC.

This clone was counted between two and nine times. CDR3 residues: CASSLGGFSSYEQYF. The CDR3 DNA reads TGTGCCAGCAGCTTGGGCGGGTTTAGCTCCTACGAGCAGTACTTC. The chain links TRBV5-5 to TRBJ2-7; possible D gene TRBD2, 5 bases. The CDR3 runs to 15 residues. V was trimmed by 0 bases and J by 0 bases, leaving 10 bases between them. Germline V CDR1 and CDR2: SGHKS, YYEKEE (reference sequence). Full variable domain (rest looked up from reference TRBV5-5 and TRBJ2-7): DAGVTQSPTHLIKTRGQQVTLRCSPISGHKSVSWYQQVLGQGPQFIFQYYEKEERGRGNFPDRFSARQFPNYSSELNVNALLLGDSALYLCASSLGGFSSYEQYFGPGTRLTVT.